Shown below are 21 T cell receptor beta chains from a single sample sequenced in a study of T cells in Graves' hyperthyroidism and ophthalmopathy. TCR beta CDR3 region amplification was performed from RNA transcripts. A set of HTBI primers served as the primers for a first-round RT-PCR of the TCR CDR3. MiXCR, applied by TCRdb to the multiplex PCR reads, yields one record per CDR3 protein. Of about 270,000 distinct CDR3 sequences in the sample, more than 20% were seen once. Sequenced material: blood. Receptors were obtained from a woman aged 40 to 49 with Graves' ophthalmopathy.

This clonotype showed up many times. The CDR3 DNA is TGTGCCAGCAGCGAAACTAGCGGAATAGAGCAGTACTTC. Translation: CASSETSGIEQYF. This chain uses TRBV9 with TRBJ2-7, with 8 bases identical to TRBD2. Germline trimming cut 3 bases from V and 7 bases from J; bases unmatched to any gene: 6. This CDR3 spans 13 amino acids. Looked up from germline, CDR1 is SGDLS and CDR2 is YYNGEE.

This clonotype was seen only once. The chain joins TRBV12-3 or TRBV12-4 to TRBJ1-5, with no clear D. The ends were cut back, 2 bases at V and 3 bases at J, with 20 bases in the middle. This CDR3 contains 18 residues. CDR3 loop: CASSLSLTPQIANQPQHF. The CDR3 region has the DNA TGTGCCAGCAGTTTAAGTCTGACCCCCCAGATAGCCAATCAGCCCCAGCATTTT.

The CDR3 here is CASSYKGTDYGYTF. CDR3 nucleotides: TGTGCCAGCAGTTACAAAGGGACAGACTATGGCTACACCTTC. The rearrangement uses TRBV6-5 and TRBJ1-2; 7 nucleotides align to TRBD1. The germline gives CDR1 MNHEY, CDR2 SVGAGI. This CDR3 is 14 amino acids long. The V segment lost 2 bases and the J segment 3 bases; nucleotides outside the gene matches: 3.

The rearrangement links TRBV30 to TRBJ1-3; D not resolved. The ends were cut back, 3 bases at V and 0 bases at J, with 3 bases in the middle. This CDR3 is 12 amino acids long. From germline, CDR1 is GTSNPN and CDR2 SVGIG (reference sequence). Here the CDR3 DNA reads TGTGCCTGGAGATCCTCTGGAAACACCATATATTTT. It codes for CAWRSSGNTIYF.

As to this clonotype: At one end, the junction sequence differs from germline, possibly due to a read error. This chain links TRBV18 with TRBJ2-4; tentatively, D is TRBD1 or TRBD2 (6 bases each). From germline, CDR1 is KGHSH and CDR2 LQKENI. The CDR3 is made up of 17 amino acids. The CDR3 DNA is TGTGCCAGCTCGCCCATGTACTTGGGGGGCCTTGAAAACTTTCAGTACTTC. Protein product: CASSPMYLGGLENFQYF.

This clonotype was seen ten or more times. The chain employs TRBV5-1 and TRBJ2-7, with D hard to call. Trimming removed 4 bases at V and 4 bases at J, with 12 bases between. This CDR3 region has 13 residues. The germline CDR1 and CDR2 sequences are SGHRS and YFSETQ. The CDR3 spells CASSTDVAYEQYF. In DNA, the CDR3 is TGCGCCAGCAGCACCGACGTTGCTTACGAGCAGTACTTC.

The chain carries TRBV7-2 and TRBJ2-2, with 8 bases aligning to TRBD2. CDR3 length: 12 amino acids. J lost 9 bases, V lost 6 bases, and 3 bases had no gene match. The germline gives CDR1 SGHTA, CDR2 FQGNSA. The CDR3 spells CASRGLAWELFF. The DNA for the CDR3 is TGTGCCAGCAGAGGACTAGCATGGGAGCTGTTTTTT.

This clonotype came up many times. The chain carries TRBV12-3 or TRBV12-4 and TRBJ2-7; D is possibly TRBD1 (5 bases). The V end was cut by 2 bases, the J end by 0 bases, with 11 bases between. The CDR3 extends over 15 amino acids. DNA of the CDR3: TGTGCCAGCAGTTTAAGGGGCGTGAGCTCCTACGAGCAGTACTTC. This translates into CASSLRGVSSYEQYF.

This clonotype was recorded at least ten times. This chain connects TRBV6-1 to TRBJ1-6, with 7 nucleotides matching TRBD1. This CDR3 has 14 amino acids. With 6 bases clipped from V and 2 bases from J, the junction kept 1 base outside the gene matches. Germline lookup yields CDR1 MNHNS and CDR2 SASEGT. CDR3 amino acids: CASRGTAYNSPLHF. CDR3 bases: TGTGCCAGCAGGGGGACAGCCTATAATTCACCCCTCCACTTT.

This clonotype was seen ten or more times. The chain couples TRBV12-3 or TRBV12-4 to TRBJ1-2, with 8 bases lining up with TRBD1. Trimming at V came to 6 bases and at J to 4 bases, leaving 7 bases not matched to a gene. This CDR3 region has 14 residues. DNA of the CDR3: TGTGCCAGCAGGCCTCCGGGACAGGCCTATGGCTACACCTTC. Its translation: CASRPPGQAYGYTF.

This clonotype was detected many times. The chain uses TRBV24-1 and TRBJ2-7, with D possibly called TRBD1 or TRBD2 (6 bases each). Germline V gives CDR1 KGHDR, CDR2 SFDVKD. The CDR3 length is 12 residues. The CDR3 is CATGGYSNEQYF. The CDR3, as DNA: TGTGCTACCGGGGGCTACTCGAACGAGCAGTACTTC.

The table lists this clonotype with many counts. This chain joins TRBV15 and TRBJ1-1; perhaps TRBD1 as D (6 bases). Germline loops: CDR1 LNHNV, CDR2 YYDKDF (reference sequence). V was pared by 0 bases and J by 10 bases, with 24 bases between. This CDR3 region has 17 residues. The CDR3 DNA follows: TGTGCCACCAGCAGAGAGAAAGATCGAACAGGGTGTCGTGGAGCTTTCTTT. Protein: CATSREKDRTGCRGAFF.

In this sample, this clonotype turned up many times. The gene calls are TRBV13 and TRBJ2-5, with TRBD1 matching 9 bases. Trimming at V came to 5 bases and at J to 4 bases, leaving 14 bases not matched to a gene. The CDR3 is 17 amino acids. CDR1 and CDR2 (germline): PRHDT, FYEKMQ (reference sequence). CDR3 region: CASSALSPDRGGETQYF. CDR3 coding DNA: TGTGCCAGCAGCGCATTGTCCCCAGACAGGGGGGGAGAGACCCAGTACTTC.

In this sample, this clonotype turned up many times. The chain is built from TRBV6-5 and TRBJ1-2, with a weak D call TRBD1 (6 bases). Germline assignment: CDR1 MNHEY and CDR2 SVGAGI. V shed 6 bases and J shed 2 bases, with 13 bases lying between them. The CDR3 runs to 14 residues. CDR3 loop: CASRARGQNYGYTF. CDR3 coding DNA: TGTGCCAGCAGAGCCAGAGGACAGAACTATGGCTACACCTTC.

This clonotype was counted many times. This rearrangement joins TRBV28 to TRBJ2-7; TRBD1 matches 9 bases. The CDR3 loop spans 15 amino acids. Trimming at V came to 6 bases and at J to 0 bases, leaving 6 bases not matched to a gene. Germline V gives CDR1 MDHEN, CDR2 SYDVKM. CDR3 in DNA: TGTGCCAGCAGGTGGACAGGGGCGTCCTCCTACGAGCAGTACTTC. Translated, it gives CASRWTGASSYEQYF.

The J gene is TRBJ1-3, the V gene TRBV4-1, with D hard to call. There are 18 residues in the CDR3. Looked up from germline, CDR1 is MGHRA and CDR2 is YSYEKL. V dropped 1 base and J dropped 0 bases, with 16 bases sitting between them. Written as DNA, the CDR3 is TGCGCCAGCAGCCAAGGAAACAGCGGTGACTACTCTGGAAACACCATATATTTT. Its protein is CASSQGNSGDYSGNTIYF.

V gene TRBV28 combines with J gene TRBJ2-7; 11 bases are shared with TRBD2. The CDR3 has 16 residues. Germline values: CDR1 MDHEN, CDR2 SYDVKM. V gave up 7 bases and J gave up 5 bases; unmatched junction bases: 13. The chain's CDR3 is CASKETSGRAGDEQYF. The CDR3 coding sequence is TGTGCCAGCAAGGAAACTAGCGGGAGAGCAGGCGACGAGCAGTACTTC. Full variable domain (remainder filled in from reference TRBV28 and TRBJ2-7): DVKVTQSSRYLVKRTGEKVFLECVQDMDHENMFWYRQDPGLGLRLIYFSYDVKMKEKGDIPEGYSVSREKKERFSLILESASTNQTSMYLCASKETSGRAGDEQYFGPGTRLTVT.

The CDR3 DNA reads as TGTGCCAGCAGTTTATCCGAAGGGACAGAAGAGACCCAGTACTTC. Its translation is CASSLSEGTEETQYF. The rearrangement joins TRBV12-3 or TRBV12-4 to TRBJ2-5; 7 nucleotides line up with TRBD1. The CDR3 length is 15 residues. V shed 2 bases and J 3 bases; nucleotides not matched to a gene: 6.

This clonotype appeared many times. This chain connects TRBV7-2 to TRBJ1-2, with 9 nucleotides matching TRBD1. Germline trimming cut 4 bases from V and 1 base from J; bases unmatched to any gene: 4. CDR1 is SGHTA and CDR2 is FQGNSA in the germline V gene. The CDR3 runs to 15 residues. CDR3 sequence reads: CASSSGQGNNYGYTF. CDR3 bases: TGTGCCAGCAGCTCGGGACAGGGTAATAACTATGGCTACACCTTC.

V is TRBV12-3 or TRBV12-4 and J is TRBJ1-5, with D perhaps matching TRBD1 (5 bases). Between the trimmed V and J ends, which lost 2 bases and 0 bases, there was a span of 11 bases. The CDR3 has 16 residues. As DNA, the CDR3 is TGTGCCAGCAGTTTAATCGGGACCTATAGCAATCAGCCCCAGCATTTT. It translates to CASSLIGTYSNQPQHF.

This sequence joins TRBV20-1 and TRBJ1-2; no reliable D call. Trimming removed 0 bases from V and 5 bases from J, with 16 bases in between. This CDR3 comprises 15 residues. From germline, CDR1 is DFQATT and CDR2 SNEGSKA (reference sequence). The CDR3 is CSARDHAQTLYGYTF. Written as DNA, the CDR3 is TGCAGTGCTAGAGATCACGCTCAAACCCTTTATGGCTACACCTTC.